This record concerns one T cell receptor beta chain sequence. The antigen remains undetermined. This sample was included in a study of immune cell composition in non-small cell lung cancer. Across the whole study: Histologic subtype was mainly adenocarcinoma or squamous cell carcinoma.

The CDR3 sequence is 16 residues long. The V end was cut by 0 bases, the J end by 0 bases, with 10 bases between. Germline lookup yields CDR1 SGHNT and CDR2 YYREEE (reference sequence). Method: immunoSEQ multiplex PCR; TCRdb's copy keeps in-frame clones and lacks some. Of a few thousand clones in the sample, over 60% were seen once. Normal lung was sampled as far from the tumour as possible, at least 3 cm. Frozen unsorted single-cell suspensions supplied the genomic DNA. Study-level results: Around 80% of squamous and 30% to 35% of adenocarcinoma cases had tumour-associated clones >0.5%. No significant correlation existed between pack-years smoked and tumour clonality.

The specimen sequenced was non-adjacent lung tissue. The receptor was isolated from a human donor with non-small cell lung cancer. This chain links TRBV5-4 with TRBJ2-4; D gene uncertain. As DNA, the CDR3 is TGTGCCAGCAGCTTGGCGGAGATGAGAGCCAAAAACATTCAGTACTTC. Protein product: CASSLAEMRAKNIQYF.